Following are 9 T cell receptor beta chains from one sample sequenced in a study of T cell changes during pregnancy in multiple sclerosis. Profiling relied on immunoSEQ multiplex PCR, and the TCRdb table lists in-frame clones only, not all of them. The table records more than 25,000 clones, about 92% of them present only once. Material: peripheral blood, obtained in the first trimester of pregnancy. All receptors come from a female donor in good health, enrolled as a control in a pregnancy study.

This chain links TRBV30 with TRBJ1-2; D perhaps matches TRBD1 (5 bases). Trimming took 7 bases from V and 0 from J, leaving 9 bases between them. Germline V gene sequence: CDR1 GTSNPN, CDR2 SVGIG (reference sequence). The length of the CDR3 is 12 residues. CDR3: CALGEANYGYTF. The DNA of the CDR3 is TGTGCCTTGGGGGAGGCTAACTATGGCTACACCTTC.

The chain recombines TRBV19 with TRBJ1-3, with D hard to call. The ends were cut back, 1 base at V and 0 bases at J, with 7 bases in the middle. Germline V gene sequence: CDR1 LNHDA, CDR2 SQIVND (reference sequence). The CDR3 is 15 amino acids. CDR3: CASSIGAVSGNTIYF. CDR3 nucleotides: TGTGCCAGTAGTATAGGGGCCGTCTCTGGAAACACCATATATTTT. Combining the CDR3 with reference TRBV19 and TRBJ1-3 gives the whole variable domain DGGITQSPKYLFRKEGQNVTLSCEQNLNHDAMYWYRQDPGQGLRLIYYSQIVNDFQKGDIAEGYSVSREKKESFPLTVTSAQKNPTAFYLCASSIGAVSGNTIYFGEGSWLTVV.

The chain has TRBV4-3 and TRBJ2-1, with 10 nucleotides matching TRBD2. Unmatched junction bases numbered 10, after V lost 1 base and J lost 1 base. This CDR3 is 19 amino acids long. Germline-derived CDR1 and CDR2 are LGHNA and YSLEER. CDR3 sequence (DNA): TGCGCCAGCAGCCAAGTTCGGCTAGCGGGGGCCCCTTCCTACAATGAGCAGTTCTTC. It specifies CASSQVRLAGAPSYNEQFF.

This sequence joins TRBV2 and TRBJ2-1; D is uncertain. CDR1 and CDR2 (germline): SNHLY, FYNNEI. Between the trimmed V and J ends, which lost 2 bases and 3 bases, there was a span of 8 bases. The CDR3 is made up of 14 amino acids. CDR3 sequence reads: CASSERSGYNEQFF. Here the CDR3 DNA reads TGTGCCAGCAGTGAACGTTCGGGCTACAATGAGCAGTTCTTC.

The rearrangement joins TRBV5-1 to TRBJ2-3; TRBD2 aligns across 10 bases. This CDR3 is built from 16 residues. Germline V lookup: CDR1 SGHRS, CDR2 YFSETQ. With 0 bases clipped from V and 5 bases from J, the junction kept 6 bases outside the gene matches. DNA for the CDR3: TGCGCCAGCAGCTTGGAGGCTAGCGGGGGATTAGATACGCAGTATTTT. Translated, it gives CASSLEASGGLDTQYF. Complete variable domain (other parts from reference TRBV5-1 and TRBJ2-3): KAGVTQTPRYLIKTRGQQVTLSCSPISGHRSVSWYQQTPGQGLQFLFEYFSETQRNKGNFPGRFSGRQFSNSRSEMNVSTLELGDSALYLCASSLEASGGLDTQYFGPGTRLTVL.

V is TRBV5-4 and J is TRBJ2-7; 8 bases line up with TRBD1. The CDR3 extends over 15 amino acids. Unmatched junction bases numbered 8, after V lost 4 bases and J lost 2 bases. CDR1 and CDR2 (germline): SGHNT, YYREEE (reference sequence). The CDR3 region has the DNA TGTGCCAGCAGCGAGGGAGGACAGGGAGCCTACGAGCAGTACTTC. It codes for CASSEGGQGAYEQYF.

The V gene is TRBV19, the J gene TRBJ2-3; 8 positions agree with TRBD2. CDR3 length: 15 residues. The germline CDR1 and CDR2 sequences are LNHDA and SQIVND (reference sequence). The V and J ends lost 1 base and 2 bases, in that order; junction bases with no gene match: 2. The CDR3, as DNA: TGTGCCAGTAGTATAGGCGGGGGGATCACAGATACGCAGTATTTT. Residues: CASSIGGGITDTQYF.

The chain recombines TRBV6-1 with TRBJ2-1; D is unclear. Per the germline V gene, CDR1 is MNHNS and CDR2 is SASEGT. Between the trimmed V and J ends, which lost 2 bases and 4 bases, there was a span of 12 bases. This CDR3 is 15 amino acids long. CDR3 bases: TGTGCCAGCAGTGAAATGTCAGGATCTTACAATGAGCAGTTCTTC. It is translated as CASSEMSGSYNEQFF.

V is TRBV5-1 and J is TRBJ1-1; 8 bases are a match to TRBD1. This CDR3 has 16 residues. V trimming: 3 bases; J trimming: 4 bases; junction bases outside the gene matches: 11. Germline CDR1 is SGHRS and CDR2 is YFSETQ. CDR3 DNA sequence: TGCGCCAGCAGCTCTGGACAGGGTGGGGGACCCACTGAAGCTTTCTTT. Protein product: CASSSGQGGGPTEAFF.